Shown below are 30 T cell receptor beta chains from a single sample sequenced in a study of T cell responses to AZD1222 COVID-19 vaccine. Measured with immunoSEQ multiplex PCR; TCRdb has only the in-frame clones, and not every one. This sample yields about 130,000 clones, of which roughly 92% are seen a single time; roughly 1% belongs to the top ten. The source material was peripheral blood, sampled 28 days after the second AZD1222 dose. The receptor set was obtained from an adult who received the AZD1222 COVID-19 vaccine.

V and J are TRBV3-1 (or the pseudogene TRBV3-2) and TRBJ1-4; D not certain. CDR1 and CDR2 from the germline V gene are LGHDT and YNNKEL (reference sequence). The CDR3 covers 12 residues. V was shortened by 7 bases and J by 8 bases, with 11 bases between the two germline ends. CDR3 in DNA: TGTGCCAGCACGCGGGTAGGCGAAAAACTGTTTTTT. Translation gives CASTRVGEKLFF.

This sequence joins TRBV7-2 and TRBJ1-3; D possibly corresponds to TRBD1 (6 bases). With 0 bases removed from V and 4 bases from J, the gap between germline ends came to 10 bases. CDR1 and CDR2 (germline): SGHTA, FQGNSA. This CDR3 has 15 amino acids. The CDR3 DNA reads as TGTGCCAGCAGCTTAGCGTCCGGGGGCGGAAACACCATATATTTT. Protein sequence: CASSLASGGGNTIYF.

This chain connects TRBV7-3 to TRBJ2-7; TRBD1 agrees at 7 bases. V dropped 1 base and J dropped 0; count of bases not matched to a gene: 3. The CDR3 totals 15 residues. CDR1 is SGHTA and CDR2 is FQGTGA in the germline V gene. The DNA for the CDR3 is TGTGCCAGCAGCTTAAACAGGGGAAGCTCCTACGAGCAGTACTTC. Its protein is CASSLNRGSSYEQYF.

This rearrangement joins TRBV11-2 to TRBJ1-6; no definite D call. The germline gives CDR1 SGHAT, CDR2 FQNNGV. CDR3 length: 11 amino acids. V lost 0 bases and J lost 9, with 0 bases in between. The CDR3 coding sequence is TGTGCCAGCAGCTTAGATTCACCCCTCCACTTT. Its translation: CASSLDSPLHF.

Written as DNA, the CDR3 is TGTGCCAGCTCACCACCGGGACAGAAGATGAACACTGAAGCTTTCTTT. It translates to CASSPPGQKMNTEAFF. The gene calls are TRBV18 and TRBJ1-1; 7 bases map to TRBD1. The CDR3 loop spans 16 amino acids. Germline-derived CDR1 and CDR2 are KGHSH and LQKENI. Trimming at V came to 0 bases and at J to 0 bases, leaving 4 bases not matched to a gene.

This chain connects TRBV28 to TRBJ2-7, with 7 bases lining up with TRBD1. Trimming cost V 4 bases and J 2 bases; bases outside gene matches: 8. The CDR3 is 15 residues long. CDR1 is MDHEN, CDR2 SYDVKM, per germline. CDR3 DNA: TGTGCCAGCAGTTCTGACAGGGTAGGGCCCTACGAGCAGTACTTC. Its protein product is CASSSDRVGPYEQYF.

The chain links TRBV30 to TRBJ2-7; D possibly corresponds to TRBD2 (6 bases). The CDR3 runs 15 residues. Trimming shortened V by 4 bases and J by 6 bases, and 22 bases separated the two germline ends. Germline CDR1 and CDR2: GTSNPN and SVGIG (reference sequence). CDR3 in DNA: TGTGCCTGGAAGTTCGGGGAGGCCCGTCGTGGCGAGCAGTACTTC. It is translated as CAWKFGEARRGEQYF.

V and J are TRBV6-2 or TRBV6-3 and TRBJ2-7; 10 nucleotides line up with TRBD1. Germline V lookup: CDR1 MNHEY, CDR2 SVGEGT. The CDR3 has 13 amino acids. The J segment lost 6 bases and the V segment lost 1 base, leaving 0 bases of the junction unmatched. The DNA of the CDR3 is TGTGCCAGCAGTTACTGGGACAGGGGCGAGCAGTACTTC. It specifies CASSYWDRGEQYF.

The chain links TRBV5-1 to TRBJ1-1; TRBD1 matches at 8 bases. The V segment lost 4 bases and the J segment 5 bases; nucleotides outside the gene matches: 7. This CDR3 region has 14 residues. Per germline, CDR1 SGHRS and CDR2 YFSETQ. The CDR3 nucleotides are TGCGCCAGCAGCCCCTCAGGGGGCAATACTGAAGCTTTCTTT. It specifies CASSPSGGNTEAFF.

This clone was detected once. The V gene is TRBV29-1, the J gene TRBJ1-1; 9 bases agree with TRBD1. The CDR3 is 15 amino acids. Unmatched junction bases numbered 8, after V lost 1 base and J lost 5 bases. Germline loops: CDR1 SQVTM, CDR2 ANQGSEA. Written as DNA, the CDR3 is TGCAGCGTTGAAGGGGAACAGGGGGCAAAAACTGAAGCTTTCTTT. It encodes CSVEGEQGAKTEAFF.

The chain couples TRBV5-1 to TRBJ2-5; TRBD2 agrees at 9 bases. Unmatched junction bases numbered 8, after V lost 0 bases and J lost 5 bases. Germline V gene lookup returns CDR1 SGHRS and CDR2 YFSETQ. The CDR3 is 16 residues long. The CDR3, as DNA: TGCGCCAGCAGCTTGGCTGTAGCGGGGGTTATCGAGACCCAGTACTTC. Protein product: CASSLAVAGVIETQYF. The full variable domain, with the rest looked up from reference TRBV5-1 and TRBJ2-5, is KAGVTQTPRYLIKTRGQQVTLSCSPISGHRSVSWYQQTPGQGLQFLFEYFSETQRNKGNFPGRFSGRQFSNSRSEMNVSTLELGDSALYLCASSLAVAGVIETQYFGPGTRLLVL.

The chain uses TRBV6-1 and TRBJ2-7, with D possibly being TRBD2 (6 bases). The CDR3 has 18 residues. Trimming left V 3 bases short and J 0 bases short, with 21 bases between. The germline gives CDR1 MNHNS, CDR2 SASEGT. DNA for the CDR3: TGTGCCAGCAGTGACAGTGACGGGACTCTTTCAAGCTCCTACGAGCAGTACTTC. Protein product: CASSDSDGTLSSSYEQYF.

The rearrangement joins TRBV28 to TRBJ1-2; the D gene is possibly TRBD1 (5 bases). CDR3 size: 13 residues. In germline, CDR1 is MDHEN, CDR2 SYDVKM. V was trimmed by 4 bases and J by 6 bases, leaving 12 bases between them. DNA of the CDR3: TGTGCCAGCAGTTCCAGGGTGGGGGATGGCTACACCTTC. It yields the protein CASSSRVGDGYTF.

This clone has more than one count but fewer than ten. The rearrangement links TRBV7-2 to TRBJ1-2; no clear D gene. Trimming removed 1 base from V and 8 bases from J, with 11 bases in between. The CDR3 runs 13 residues. CDR1 is SGHTA, CDR2 FQGNSA, per germline. The chain's CDR3 is CASSLEGVRGYTF. CDR3 nucleotides: TGTGCCAGCAGCTTAGAGGGAGTGAGAGGCTACACCTTC.

The J gene is TRBJ2-7, the V gene TRBV19, with a weak D call TRBD1 (6 bases). The CDR3 has 14 residues. Looked up from germline, CDR1 is LNHDA and CDR2 is SQIVND (reference sequence). The germline V and J ends were trimmed by 6 bases and 1 base, with 13 bases remaining between them. The CDR3 region is CASSQIGGSYEQYF. CDR3 in DNA: TGTGCCAGTAGCCAGATAGGGGGATCCTACGAGCAGTACTTC.

The rearrangement joins TRBV9 to TRBJ2-1; 10 bases line up with TRBD2. V gave up 2 bases and J gave up 8 bases; unmatched junction bases: 7. The germline V gene encodes CDR1 SGDLS and CDR2 YYNGEE. CDR3 length: 15 amino acids. The CDR3 DNA reads as TGTGCCAGCAGCGTTAGCGGGGGGAGAGGAGATGAGCAGTTCTTC. It translates to CASSVSGGRGDEQFF.

V is TRBV12-3 or TRBV12-4 and J is TRBJ1-5, with no clear D. The CDR3 consists of 12 residues. V was trimmed by 6 bases and J by 7 bases, leaving 10 bases between them. The CDR3 region has the DNA TGTGCCAGCAGGCGCTTAGAACAGCCCCAGCATTTT. It codes for CASRRLEQPQHF.

V is TRBV9 and J is TRBJ2-7; TRBD1 matches at 8 bases. The CDR3 is made up of 16 amino acids. The trim removed 0 bases at V and 0 bases at J, leaving 5 bases unmatched. Germline V gives CDR1 SGDLS, CDR2 YYNGEE. CDR3 loop: CASSVGVDRGSYEQYF. The DNA for the CDR3 is TGTGCCAGCAGCGTAGGGGTAGACAGGGGCTCCTACGAGCAGTACTTC.

The rearrangement links TRBV30 to TRBJ1-5; D is unclear. Germline CDR1 reads GTSNPN; CDR2 reads SVGIG (reference sequence). V was shortened by 0 bases and J by 6 bases, with 9 bases between the two germline ends. CDR3 length: 13 amino acids. As DNA, the CDR3 is TGTGCCTGGAGTGTACGGAGAAGTCAGCCCCAGCATTTT. It encodes CAWSVRRSQPQHF. The variable domain in full, completed from reference TRBV30 and TRBJ1-5, reads SQTIHQWPATLVQPVGSPLSLECTVEGTSNPNLYWYRQAAGRGLQLLFYSVGIGQISSEVPQNLSASRPQDRQFILSSKKLLLSDSGFYLCAWSVRRSQPQHFGDGTRLSIL.

The rearrangement links TRBV6-2 or TRBV6-3 to TRBJ1-5; no reliable D call. The CDR3 covers 12 residues. Trimming cost V 4 bases and J 9 bases, with 10 bases left between them. Germline V lookup: CDR1 MNHEY, CDR2 SVGEGT. As DNA, the CDR3 is TGTGCCAGCAGTTCCCCAGTCGCGCCCCAGCATTTT. Translated: CASSSPVAPQHF.

The chain has TRBV24-1 and TRBJ1-5; D is unclear. V shed 4 bases and J shed 4 bases, with 7 bases lying between them. The CDR3 contains 13 residues. Germline V gives CDR1 KGHDR, CDR2 SFDVKD. The CDR3 bases are TGTGCCACCAGTGACCAAAAAAATCAGCCCCAGCATTTT. Translation gives CATSDQKNQPQHF.

Here the CDR3 reads CASGARVDTEAFF. The CDR3 nucleotides read TGTGCTAGTGGTGCAAGGGTGGACACTGAAGCTTTCTTT. The chain is built from TRBV12-5 and TRBJ1-1; the D is unclear. V was pared by 5 bases and J by 3 bases, with 10 bases between. The CDR3 has 13 amino acids. Germline CDR1 reads LGHNT; CDR2 reads FRNRAP.

The chain has TRBV6-6 and TRBJ1-5; 10 bases align to TRBD1. From germline, CDR1 is MNHNY and CDR2 SVGAGI (reference sequence). V dropped 8 bases and J dropped 4; count of bases not matched to a gene: 11. The length of the CDR3 is 16 residues. The CDR3 DNA reads TGTGCCAGCTCCCTTCAGGGACAGGGGAGGAATCAGCCCCAGCATTTT. It specifies CASSLQGQGRNQPQHF.

V is TRBV21-1 and J is TRBJ1-2; no DNA check was done on the table's D call, TRBD1. TRBV21-1 is a pseudogene segment. The CDR3 has 11 amino acids. The CDR3 loop reads CASYRGNGYTF. The CDR3 DNA reads TGTGCCAGCTACAGGGGCAATGGCTACACCTTC.

This clone was seen just once. The rearrangement joins TRBV18 to TRBJ2-1; 8 bases match TRBD1. Germline-derived CDR1 and CDR2 are KGHSH and LQKENI. The CDR3 totals 15 residues. Losses at the gene ends were 0 bases for V and 5 bases for J; bases not matched to a gene: 3. The DNA for the CDR3 is TGTGCCAGCTCACCACCGACAGGGGTCCACAATGAGCAGTTCTTC. Its protein product is CASSPPTGVHNEQFF.

There are a few counts of this clone. The V gene is TRBV7-9, the J gene TRBJ2-7; D unclear. Deletions cut 0 bases from V and 7 bases from J, with 16 bases between. Germline V CDR1 and CDR2: SEHNR, FQNEAQ (reference sequence). This CDR3 is built from 15 residues. CDR3 nucleotides: TGTGCCAGCAGCTTAGCGCAAGGACCCTATGGAGAGCAGTACTTC. Translating gives CASSLAQGPYGEQYF.

This clone was counted only a few times. This same CDR3 is encoded by further DNA sequences in the sample. The chain carries TRBV4-1 and TRBJ1-2, with D unresolved. Germline loops: CDR1 MGHRA, CDR2 YSYEKL. Trimming shortened V by 0 bases and J by 3 bases, and 11 bases separated the two germline ends. The CDR3 extends over 15 amino acids. The CDR3 reads CASSQDPREYYGYTF. The DNA for the CDR3 is TGCGCCAGCAGCCAAGATCCCCGGGAGTACTATGGCTACACCTTC.

The V gene is TRBV3-1 (or the pseudogene TRBV3-2), the J gene TRBJ2-2; D not certain. The CDR3 runs 14 residues. Germline-derived CDR1 and CDR2 are LGHDT and YNNKEL (reference sequence). V dropped 3 bases and J dropped 6 bases, with 11 bases sitting between them. The DNA of the CDR3 is TGTGCCAGCAGCCACGGTGGTGTGGCCGGGGAGCTGTTTTTT. Translating it yields CASSHGGVAGELFF.

This rearrangement joins TRBV7-2 to TRBJ2-2; 11 nucleotides match TRBD2. Germline V gives CDR1 SGHTA, CDR2 FQGNSA. The CDR3 covers 15 residues. The V and J ends lost 5 bases and 5 bases, in that order; junction bases with no gene match: 4. In nucleotides, the CDR3 is TGTGCCAGCAGCGAGAGACTAGCGGGAACCGGGGAGCTGTTTTTT. It specifies CASSERLAGTGELFF.

This clone was recorded a few times. The chain combines TRBV11-3 with TRBJ2-2, with TRBD2 as a possible D gene (6 bases). Germline-derived CDR1 and CDR2 are SGHNT and YENEEA. This CDR3 region has 15 residues. Trimming took 5 bases from V and 5 from J, leaving 15 bases between them. CDR3 nucleotides: TGTGCCAGCAGCGGGGTGAGGGCGGGGACCGGGGAGCTGTTTTTT. Its protein product is CASSGVRAGTGELFF.